The next 18 T cell receptor beta chains were all read from a single sample in a study of cytomegalovirus exposure and HLA in healthy donors. PCR employed 60 Vbeta and 13 Jbeta primers. Measured with immunoSEQ multiplex PCR; TCRdb has only the in-frame clones, and not every one. The profile shows about 140,000 clones, 60% to 80% of them singletons. The sequenced material came from PBMCs. Receptors were obtained from a man between 18 and 29 years old in good health and CMV-seronegative.

This clone was counted a few times. The gene calls are TRBV2 and TRBJ2-2, with a tentative D call TRBD1 (5 bases). Germline V CDR1 and CDR2: SNHLY, FYNNEI. Trimming left V 7 bases short and J 5 bases short, with 5 bases between. The CDR3 is made up of 11 amino acids. CDR3 residues: CASKGTGELFF. The CDR3 DNA reads TGTGCCAGCAAGGGGACCGGGGAGCTGTTTTTT.

The J gene is TRBJ2-5, the V gene TRBV9, with 7 bases matching TRBD1. Per the germline V gene, CDR1 is SGDLS and CDR2 is YYNGEE. The CDR3 loop spans 16 amino acids. The V and J ends lost 5 bases and 4 bases, in that order; junction bases with no gene match: 14. The chain's CDR3 is CASSATLEGARETQYF. The CDR3 nucleotides are TGTGCCAGCAGTGCTACCCTCGAGGGGGCAAGAGAGACCCAGTACTTC. Combining the CDR3 with reference TRBV9 and TRBJ2-5 gives the whole variable domain DSGVTQTPKHLITATGQRVTLRCSPRSGDLSVYWYQQSLDQGLQFLIQYYNGEERAKGNILERFSAQQFPDLHSELNLSSLELGDSALYFCASSATLEGARETQYFGPGTRLLVL.

The chain couples TRBV19 to TRBJ2-3; TRBD1 matches 8 bases. Germline lookup yields CDR1 LNHDA and CDR2 SQIVND (reference sequence). The length of the CDR3 is 15 residues. V lost 4 bases, J lost 0 bases, and 3 bases stayed unmatched. This chain's CDR3 is CASSSRDRSTDTQYF. The CDR3 nucleotides read TGTGCCAGTAGTAGCCGGGACAGGAGCACAGATACGCAGTATTTT.

The gene calls are TRBV27 and TRBJ2-5; D is undetermined. The V gene lost 1 base and the J gene lost 2 bases, with 11 bases spanning the gap. CDR3 size: 15 residues. CDR1 and CDR2 from the germline V gene are MNHEY and SMNVEV (reference sequence). The CDR3 coding sequence is TGTGCCAGCAGTTTATTTACAGAGTCTCAAGAGACCCAGTACTTC. Its protein product is CASSLFTESQETQYF.

The rearrangement links TRBV5-1 to TRBJ2-3; D perhaps matches TRBD1 (6 bases). This CDR3 region has 15 residues. CDR1 is SGHRS, CDR2 YFSETQ, per germline. Trimming took off 6 bases at V and 5 bases at J, with 19 bases between the two ends. CDR3 in amino acids: CASTGQPSEGDTQYF. DNA for the CDR3: TGCGCCAGCACGGGACAACCATCCGAAGGAGATACGCAGTATTTT.

This chain joins TRBV7-2 and TRBJ1-3; D is uncertain. V gave up 5 bases and J gave up 3 bases, with 14 bases separating them. The CDR3 is 15 residues long. Germline loops: CDR1 SGHTA, CDR2 FQGNSA. CDR3 protein: CASSGQRGGGNTIYF. In DNA, the CDR3 is TGTGCCAGCAGCGGTCAGCGAGGAGGTGGAAACACCATATATTTT. Together with reference TRBV7-2 and TRBJ1-3, the CDR3 gives the full variable domain: GAGVSQSPSNKVTEKGKDVELRCDPISGHTALYWYRQSLGQGLEFLIYFQGNSAPDKSGLPSDRFSAERTGGSVSTLTIQRTQQEDSAVYLCASSGQRGGGNTIYFGEGSWLTVV.

This clone was seen only a few times. The chain recombines TRBV12-5 with TRBJ1-1; 7 bases agree with TRBD1. The CDR3 sequence is 12 residues long. The germline CDR1 and CDR2 sequences are LGHNT and FRNRAP. After removal of 6 bases from V and 7 bases from J, the junction contained 5 bases not matched to a gene. CDR3 nucleotides: TGTGCTAGTGGACGCCGGGACAGTGAAGCTTTCTTT. It translates to CASGRRDSEAFF. Full variable domain (rest looked up from reference TRBV12-5 and TRBJ1-1): DARVTQTPRHKVTEMGQEVTMRCQPILGHNTVFWYRQTMMQGLELLAYFRNRAPLDDSGMPKDRFSAEMPDATLATLKIQPSEPRDSAVYFCASGRRDSEAFFGQGTRLTVV.

The chain employs TRBV12-5 and TRBJ1-6; 8 nucleotides line up with TRBD1. V lost 0 bases and J lost 7; bases outside the gene matches: 8. The germline gives CDR1 LGHNT, CDR2 FRNRAP. The CDR3 runs 17 residues. CDR3 region: CASGLVRTGQENSPLHF. In DNA form, the CDR3 reads TGTGCTAGTGGTTTGGTACGGACAGGGCAAGAGAATTCACCCCTCCACTTT.

The chain combines TRBV29-1 with TRBJ1-1; D ambiguous. The CDR3 loop spans 12 amino acids. Germline loops: CDR1 SQVTM, CDR2 ANQGSEA. V lost 3 bases to trimming and J lost 4 bases, with 9 bases between them. CDR3 in DNA: TGCAGCGTTGAGGGCGTATCCACTGAAGCTTTCTTT. It codes for CSVEGVSTEAFF.

This CDR3 reads CASSESYRATGELFF. The CDR3 DNA sequence: TGTGCCAGCAGTGAATCTTACAGGGCCACCGGGGAGCTGTTTTTT. V usage is TRBV25-1 and J usage is TRBJ2-2, with D possibly matching TRBD1 (6 bases). The V end was cut by 1 base, the J end by 4 bases, with 10 bases between. From germline, CDR1 is MGHDK and CDR2 SYGVNS. CDR3 length: 15 residues.

The V call is TRBV2, the J call TRBJ1-2, with D maybe TRBD1 (5 bases). V dropped 8 bases and J dropped 0 bases, with 10 bases sitting between them. The germline CDR1 and CDR2 sequences are SNHLY and FYNNEI. The CDR3 length is 13 residues. This chain's CDR3 is CASEQDSNYGYTF. In nucleotides, the CDR3 is TGTGCCAGCGAACAGGATTCTAACTATGGCTACACCTTC.

This clone was seen only once. The chain has TRBV14 and TRBJ2-7, with a tentative D call TRBD1 (5 bases). Germline V gene lookup returns CDR1 SGHDN and CDR2 FVKESK. V dropped 1 base and J dropped 1 base, with 8 bases sitting between them. The CDR3 has 14 amino acids. The DNA for the CDR3 is TGTGCCAGCAGCCAAGTTAGACAGTCCTACGAGCAGTACTTC. Its protein product is CASSQVRQSYEQYF.

The chain uses TRBV11-2 and TRBJ1-4; a weak D match, TRBD1 (6 bases). The CDR3 extends over 15 amino acids. Per germline, CDR1 SGHAT and CDR2 FQNNGV. V lost 1 base, J lost 2 bases, and 8 bases lay in between. CDR3 sequence: CASSLAGHTNEKLFF. DNA for the CDR3: TGTGCCAGCAGCTTAGCGGGACACACTAATGAAAAACTGTTTTTT. Full variable domain (remainder filled in from reference TRBV11-2 and TRBJ1-4): EAGVAQSPRYKIIEKRQSVAFWCNPISGHATLYWYQQILGQGPKLLIQFQNNGVVDDSQLPKDRFSAERLKGVDSTLKIQPAKLEDSAVYLCASSLAGHTNEKLFFGSGTQLSVL.

The chain couples TRBV18 to TRBJ2-1, with D possibly TRBD2 on 7 matching bases. CDR3 length equals 16 residues. Germline-derived CDR1 and CDR2 are KGHSH and LQKENI. V was trimmed by 3 bases and J by 8 bases, leaving 20 bases between them. The CDR3 DNA follows: TGTGCCAGCTCACCGATGGTGGGCCGGGGGGCGCATGAGCAGTTCTTC. Protein sequence: CASSPMVGRGAHEQFF.

The chain uses TRBV27 and TRBJ2-2; D is uncertain. The CDR3 contains 14 residues. The germline V gene encodes CDR1 MNHEY and CDR2 SMNVEV (reference sequence). V was trimmed by 3 bases and J by 1 base, leaving 6 bases between them. Here the CDR3 reads CASSFGRNTGELFF. For the CDR3, the DNA is TGTGCCAGCAGTTTTGGTAGGAACACCGGGGAGCTGTTTTTT.

The chain joins TRBV19 to TRBJ1-2; 8 bases align to TRBD1. V shed 6 bases and J 6 bases; nucleotides not matched to a gene: 9. The germline gives CDR1 LNHDA, CDR2 SQIVND (reference sequence). The CDR3 sequence is 14 residues long. CDR3 bases: TGTGCCAGTAGCCCTTGGGGGACAGGTAATGGCTACACCTTC. This codes for CASSPWGTGNGYTF.

A remark on this clone: The junction and the germline gene differ at one end; a read error may be behind it. The gene calls are TRBV7-7 and TRBJ2-3; 9 bases match TRBD1. Germline V gene lookup returns CDR1 SSHAT and CDR2 FNYEAQ (reference sequence). There are 15 residues in the CDR3. CDR3 region: CASSLGDRVTDTQYF. CDR3 DNA sequence: TGTGCTAGCAGCTTAGGGGACAGGGTCACAGATACGCAGTATTTT.

This rearrangement joins TRBV5-1 to TRBJ2-1; TRBD2 matches 7 bases. The length of the CDR3 is 16 residues. With V trimmed by 2 bases and J by 9 bases, 14 bases remained unmatched. CDR1 and CDR2 from the germline V gene are SGHRS and YFSETQ. CDR3 DNA: TGCGCCAGCAGCTTAGATGGGGGGGTTGGATACGGTGAGCAGTTCTTC. Protein sequence: CASSLDGGVGYGEQFF.